These 26 T cell receptor beta chains were sequenced from one sample in a study of regulatory T cells in long-lasting Graves disease. Combining iRepertoire HTBI primers with Arm-PCR of CDR3 regions, the authors built TCR beta libraries. TCRdb re-analysed the multiplex PCR reads in MiXCR, keeping a single row per CDR3 protein. The sample shows 400,000 to 500,000 distinct CDR3 sequences, roughly 20% of them seen only once. Time point: persistent/refractory GD, antithyroid drugs over 5 years with positive TRAb. After RNA was extracted from PBMCs, the TCR library was made from it. The starting material was peripheral blood mononuclear cells (PBMCs), obtained when the disease was refractory, from a patient treated with antithyroid drugs. The receptors here all came from a female donor with Graves disease.

The chain is built from TRBV7-9 and TRBJ2-7; either TRBD1 or TRBD2 may supply D (7 bases each). Germline V gives CDR1 SEHNR, CDR2 FQNEAQ (reference sequence). The CDR3 extends over 13 amino acids. V lost 8 bases to trimming and J lost 3 bases, with 14 bases between them. The CDR3 DNA sequence: TGTGCCAGCTCGGGAGGACAGGTCTACGAGCAGTACTTC. Amino acids: CASSGGQVYEQYF. Filled out from reference TRBV7-9 and TRBJ2-7, the complete variable domain reads DTGVSQNPRHKITKRGQNVTFRCDPISEHNRLYWYRQTLGQGPEFLTYFQNEAQLEKSRLLSDRFSAERPKGSFSTLEIQRTEQGDSAMYLCASSGGQVYEQYFGPGTRLTVT.

This chain links TRBV9 with TRBJ2-5; D is perhaps TRBD2 (6 bases). Germline-derived CDR1 and CDR2 are SGDLS and YYNGEE. The CDR3 extends over 15 amino acids. With 0 bases removed from V and 5 bases from J, the gap between germline ends came to 14 bases. The CDR3 here is CASSVAGNGGETQYF. The CDR3 nucleotides read TGTGCCAGCAGCGTAGCTGGAAATGGGGGGGAGACCCAGTACTTC.

The J gene is TRBJ1-1, the V gene TRBV29-1, with TRBD1 matching 7 bases. This CDR3 is 15 amino acids long. Germline values: CDR1 SQVTM, CDR2 ANQGSEA. V gave up 1 base and J gave up 1 base; unmatched junction bases: 6. The CDR3 region is CSVEGSQGENTEAFF. CDR3 bases: TGCAGCGTTGAAGGGTCCCAGGGGGAGAACACTGAAGCTTTCTTT.

This clonotype was seen at least ten times. This chain joins TRBV7-2 and TRBJ2-5, with 8 bases matching TRBD1. Per germline, CDR1 SGHTA and CDR2 FQGNSA. With V trimmed by 2 bases and J by 6 bases, 17 bases remained unmatched. The CDR3 extends over 18 amino acids. CDR3 DNA sequence: TGTGCCAGCAGCTTATTAGTAGGCCAGGGGGCTTTCCCGAAGACCCAGTACTTC. The encoded protein is CASSLLVGQGAFPKTQYF.

This clonotype has a count of ten or more. The rearrangement uses TRBV6-5 and TRBJ2-7; D possibly corresponds to TRBD1 (6 bases). This CDR3 is 16 amino acids long. Trimming pared 0 bases from V and 2 bases from J, leaving 14 bases between. Germline-derived CDR1 and CDR2 are MNHEY and SVGAGI. For the CDR3, the DNA is TGTGCCAGCAGTTACTCCGCGACAGGAGCTACCTACGAGCAGTACTTC. This codes for CASSYSATGATYEQYF.

This clonotype was seen more than once but under ten times. The genes are TRBV10-3 and TRBJ1-2, with 9 positions matching TRBD1. After removal of 2 bases from V and 8 bases from J, the junction contained 15 bases not matched to a gene. Germline lookup yields CDR1 ENHRY and CDR2 SYGVKD. This CDR3 contains 17 residues. CDR3 region: CAISEGTGLELVGGYTF. The CDR3 DNA sequence: TGTGCCATCAGTGAGGGGACAGGGTTAGAACTGGTTGGCGGCTACACCTTC.

The DNA of the CDR3 is TGTGCCAGTCAACGGGACAGGGGAACTAGCACTGAAGCTTTCTTT. As protein: CASQRDRGTSTEAFF. The chain employs TRBV19 and TRBJ1-1; 10 positions match TRBD1. This CDR3 is 15 amino acids long. Germline-derived CDR1 and CDR2 are LNHDA and SQIVND (reference sequence). The junction had 10 bases not matched to a gene; V was cut back by 8 bases and J by 4 bases.

The J gene is TRBJ1-3, the V gene TRBV4-1; TRBD1 is a possible D gene (6 bases). Germline V CDR1 and CDR2: MGHRA, YSYEKL. V was shortened by 5 bases and J by 3 bases, with 11 bases between the two germline ends. The CDR3 contains 14 residues. CDR3 sequence reads: CASSKGGVGNTIYF. CDR3 coding DNA: TGCGCCAGCAGCAAGGGGGGAGTTGGAAACACCATATATTTT.

This clonotype has a count of ten or more. CDR3 DNA sequence: TGTGCCAGCAGTTCCCCCTCTGAAGCTTTCTTT. Translation: CASSSPSEAFF. The V gene is TRBV6-5, the J gene TRBJ1-1; D ambiguous. Trimming removed 4 bases at V and 6 bases at J, with 6 bases between. CDR3 length equals 11 residues. Germline values: CDR1 MNHEY, CDR2 SVGAGI.

A few counts support this clonotype. The rearrangement uses TRBV7-9 and TRBJ1-2; D gene ambiguous. Germline V CDR1 and CDR2: SEHNR, FQNEAQ (reference sequence). The V and J ends lost 1 base and 4 bases respectively, with 7 bases between them. The CDR3 is 13 amino acids. The CDR3 coding sequence is TGTGCCAGCAGCTTAGGAGAGAGCTATGGCTACACCTTC. This translates into CASSLGESYGYTF. Full variable domain (missing parts from reference TRBV7-9 and TRBJ1-2): DTGVSQNPRHKITKRGQNVTFRCDPISEHNRLYWYRQTLGQGPEFLTYFQNEAQLEKSRLLSDRFSAERPKGSFSTLEIQRTEQGDSAMYLCASSLGESYGYTFGSGTRLTVV.

The chain employs TRBV10-2 and TRBJ1-1; no definite D call. The CDR3 has 13 residues. The germline V gene encodes CDR1 WSHSY and CDR2 SAAADI. The V end lost 2 bases, the J end lost 4 bases, and 8 bases lay between the germline ends. The CDR3: CASSELETTEAFF. The CDR3 nucleotides are TGCGCCAGCAGTGAGCTAGAGACCACTGAAGCTTTCTTT.

This clonotype was recorded at least ten times. The chain has TRBV7-2 and TRBJ2-7; D may match TRBD1 or TRBD2 (5 bases each). The CDR3 extends over 15 amino acids. Looked up from germline, CDR1 is SGHTA and CDR2 is FQGNSA. Trimming stripped 1 base from V and 3 bases from J, with 13 bases between. The CDR3 DNA reads TGTGCCAGCAGCTTAGTGGTGACAGCGGACTACGAGCAGTACTTC. Residues: CASSLVVTADYEQYF.

In its sample, this clonotype was seen many times. The junction departs from germline at one end; a sequencing error may be responsible. J is TRBJ2-7 and V is TRBV7-2; no clear D gene. Germline V gene lookup returns CDR1 SGHTA and CDR2 FQGNSA. CDR3 length: 16 residues. Here the CDR3 DNA reads TGCGCCAGCAGCCAAAACCTAGGCCGGTCGGACTACGAGCAGTACTTC. Its translation: CASSQNLGRSDYEQYF.

This chain uses TRBV7-8 with TRBJ1-1; TRBD1 is a possible D gene (5 bases). CDR3 length equals 16 residues. The germline V and J ends were trimmed by 0 bases and 4 bases, with 15 bases remaining between them. Germline assignment: CDR1 SGHVS and CDR2 FQNEAQ. CDR3 sequence: CASSLAQPGLLTEAFF. The CDR3 nucleotides are TGTGCCAGCAGCTTAGCGCAGCCGGGGCTCCTCACTGAAGCTTTCTTT.

Worth noting for this clonotype: This may be a read error: a much more frequent sequence differs by one nucleotide. The chain is built from TRBV14 and TRBJ2-5; D may be TRBD1 or TRBD2 (7 bases each). Germline V gene sequence: CDR1 SGHDN, CDR2 FVKESK. The CDR3 consists of 13 residues. CDR3 sequence (DNA): TGTGCCAGCAGCGTGACAGGGAGGGAGACCCAGCACTTC. It specifies CASSVTGRETQHF.

Comments on this clonotype: A much larger clone sits a single nucleotide away, making a read error possible. The chain carries TRBV12-3 or TRBV12-4 and TRBJ2-2; D not resolved. The CDR3 is 13 residues long. The DNA for the CDR3 is TGTGCCAGCAGTTTACAGAACACCGAGGAGCTGTTTTTT. Translated: CASSLQNTEELFF.

This clonotype was picked up many times. This rearrangement joins TRBV28 to TRBJ1-5, with D hard to call. Looked up from germline, CDR1 is MDHEN and CDR2 is SYDVKM. CDR3 size: 16 residues. Trimming took 3 bases from V and 0 from J, leaving 12 bases between them. Written as DNA, the CDR3 is TGTGCCAGCAGTTTTCGGGGTCGAGGTAGCAATCAGCCCCAGCATTTT. Encoded protein: CASSFRGRGSNQPQHF. The full variable domain, its missing parts supplied by reference TRBV28 and TRBJ1-5, is DVKVTQSSRYLVKRTGEKVFLECVQDMDHENMFWYRQDPGLGLRLIYFSYDVKMKEKGDIPEGYSVSREKKERFSLILESASTNQTSMYLCASSFRGRGSNQPQHFGDGTRLSIL.

This chain links TRBV14 with TRBJ2-7, with D possibly TRBD2 on 5 matching bases. The germline gives CDR1 SGHDN, CDR2 FVKESK. With 1 base removed from V and 2 bases from J, the gap between germline ends came to 9 bases. The CDR3 covers 14 residues. The CDR3 DNA reads TGTGCCAGCAGCCAAGGGGTCGGGACCTACGAGCAGTACTTC. Translation: CASSQGVGTYEQYF.

This clonotype was counted at least ten times. The rearrangement joins TRBV6-1 to TRBJ2-2; D may be TRBD2 (6 bases). The CDR3 contains 17 residues. CDR1 is MNHNS, CDR2 SASEGT, per germline. With 8 bases removed from V and 6 bases from J, the gap between germline ends came to 25 bases. The CDR3 sequence is CASGSKAGGVRSGELFF. The DNA of the CDR3 is TGTGCCAGCGGCTCAAAAGCCGGGGGAGTCCGGTCCGGGGAGCTGTTTTTT.

The chain has TRBV6-9 and TRBJ2-4; TRBD1 agrees at 8 bases. Losses at the gene ends were 3 bases for V and 1 base for J; bases not matched to a gene: 8. CDR1 and CDR2 from the germline V gene are MNHGY and SVAAGI. This CDR3 has 17 residues. This CDR3 is CASSYSGGRDAKNIQYF. CDR3 bases: TGTGCCAGCAGTTACTCAGGGGGCAGGGATGCCAAAAACATTCAGTACTTC.

This clonotype was detected many times. The chain carries TRBV6-5 and TRBJ2-6; 7 nucleotides match TRBD2. The ends lost 2 bases at V and 0 bases at J; junction bases unmatched: 4. The CDR3 is 17 amino acids. Per germline, CDR1 MNHEY and CDR2 SVGAGI. CDR3 in DNA: TGTGCCAGCAGTTACGGGGGAGGGTACTCTGGGGCCAACGTCCTGACTTTC. Encoded protein: CASSYGGGYSGANVLTF.

This clonotype occurred many times. The V call is TRBV12-3 or TRBV12-4, the J call TRBJ1-1, with D maybe TRBD1 (5 bases). The ends were cut back, 2 bases at V and 7 bases at J, with 17 bases in the middle. The CDR3 loop spans 15 amino acids. The CDR3 loop reads CASSLIGGAFGEAFF. In DNA form, the CDR3 reads TGTGCCAGCAGTTTAATTGGGGGTGCATTCGGTGAAGCTTTCTTT.

Worth noting for this clonotype: Given a much more abundant clone one base away, this may be a read error. Since the CDR3 does not end with the conserved phenylalanine or tryptophan, this likely comes from a read error. The rearrangement uses TRBV28 and TRBJ2-7; weak D call: TRBD2 (5 bases). The V and J ends lost 6 bases and 7 bases respectively, with 16 bases between them. Germline V gene lookup returns CDR1 MDHEN and CDR2 SYDVKM. The CDR3 contains 13 residues. CDR3: CASSPGSTGEQYL. The CDR3 DNA follows: TGTGCCAGCAGCCCCGGGTCCACGGGAGAGCAGTACCTC.

This clonotype was recorded many times. The chain recombines TRBV3-1 with TRBJ2-2; 7 bases align to TRBD1. The CDR3 is 15 residues long. J gave up 1 base and V 4 bases, and 3 bases lay outside the gene matches. CDR1 LGHDT and CDR2 YNNKEL come from the germline V gene (reference sequence). The CDR3 DNA sequence: TGTGCCAGCAGCCTGACAGGGTTGAACACCGGGGAGCTGTTTTTT. This codes for CASSLTGLNTGELFF.

The chain carries TRBV29-1 and TRBJ2-3; D call uncertain. From germline, CDR1 is SQVTM and CDR2 ANQGSEA. Trimming took 3 bases from V and 2 from J, leaving 6 bases between them. This CDR3 is 12 amino acids long. CDR3 sequence: CSVEELTDTQYF. In nucleotides, the CDR3 is TGCAGCGTTGAGGAGCTCACAGATACGCAGTATTTT.

DNA of the CDR3: TGTGCCAGCAGCTTAAGGATGGAGCGGGAGGGCCTCGCCGGGGAGCTGTTTTTT. This sequence encodes CASSLRMEREGLAGELFF. This rearrangement joins TRBV7-9 to TRBJ2-2, with TRBD2 identical over 10 bases. V gave up 2 bases and J gave up 6 bases; unmatched junction bases: 12. The CDR3 is 18 residues long. Germline CDR1 and CDR2: SEHNR and FQNEAQ (reference sequence).